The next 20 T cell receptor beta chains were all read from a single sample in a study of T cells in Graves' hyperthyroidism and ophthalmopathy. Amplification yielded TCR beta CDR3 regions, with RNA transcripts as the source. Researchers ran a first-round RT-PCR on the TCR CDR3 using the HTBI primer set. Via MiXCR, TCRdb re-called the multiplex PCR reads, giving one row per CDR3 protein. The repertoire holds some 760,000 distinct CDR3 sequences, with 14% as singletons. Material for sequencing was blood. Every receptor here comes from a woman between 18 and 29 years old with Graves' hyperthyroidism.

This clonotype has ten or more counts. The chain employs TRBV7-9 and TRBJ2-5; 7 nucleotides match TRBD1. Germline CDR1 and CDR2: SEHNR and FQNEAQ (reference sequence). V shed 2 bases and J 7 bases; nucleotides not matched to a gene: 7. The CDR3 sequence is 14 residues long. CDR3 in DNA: TGTGCCAGCAGCTTAAAGGGACAGTACGGGACCCAGTACTTC. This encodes CASSLKGQYGTQYF.

The CDR3 here is CASSFNFGLGEAQYF. For the CDR3, the DNA is TGTGCCAGCAGCTTCAATTTTGGTCTTGGTGAAGCGCAGTATTTT. This chain uses TRBV5-8 with TRBJ2-3; no definite D call. Germline loops: CDR1 SGHTS, CDR2 YDEGEE. Trimming stripped 2 bases from V and 10 bases from J, with 20 bases between. This CDR3 has 15 residues.

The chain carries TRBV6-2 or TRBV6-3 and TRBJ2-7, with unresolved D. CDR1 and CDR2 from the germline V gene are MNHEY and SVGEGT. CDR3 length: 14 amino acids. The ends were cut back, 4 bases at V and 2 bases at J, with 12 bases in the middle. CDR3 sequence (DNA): TGTGCCAGCAGTTCTGGCTCCAGGACCTACGAGCAGTACTTC. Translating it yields CASSSGSRTYEQYF.

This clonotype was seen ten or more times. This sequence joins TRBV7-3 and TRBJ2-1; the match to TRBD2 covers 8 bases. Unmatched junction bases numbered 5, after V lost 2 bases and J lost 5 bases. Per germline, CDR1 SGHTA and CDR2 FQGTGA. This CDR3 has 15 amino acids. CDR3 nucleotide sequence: TGTGCCAGCAGCTTAGGGCCGGGAGGGAACAATGAGCAGTTCTTC. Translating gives CASSLGPGGNNEQFF.

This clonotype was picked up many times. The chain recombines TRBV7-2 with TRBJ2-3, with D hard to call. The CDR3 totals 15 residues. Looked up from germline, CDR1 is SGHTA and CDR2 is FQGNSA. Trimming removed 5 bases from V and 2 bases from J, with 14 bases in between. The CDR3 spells CASSQPWANTDTQYF. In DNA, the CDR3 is TGTGCCAGCAGCCAGCCCTGGGCCAACACAGATACGCAGTATTTT.

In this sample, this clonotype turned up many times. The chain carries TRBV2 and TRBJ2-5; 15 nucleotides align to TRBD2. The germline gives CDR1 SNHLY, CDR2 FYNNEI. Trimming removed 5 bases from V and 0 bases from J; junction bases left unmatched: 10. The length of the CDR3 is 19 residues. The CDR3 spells CASSISGTSGRWYQETQYF. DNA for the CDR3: TGTGCCAGCAGTATCTCCGGGACTAGCGGGAGGTGGTACCAAGAGACCCAGTACTTC.

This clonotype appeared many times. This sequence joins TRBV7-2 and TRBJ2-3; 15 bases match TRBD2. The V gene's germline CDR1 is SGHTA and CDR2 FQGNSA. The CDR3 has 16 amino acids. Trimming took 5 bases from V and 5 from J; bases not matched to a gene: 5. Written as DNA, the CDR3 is TGTGCCAGCAGCCCGGGACTAGCGGGAGGTCAAGATACGCAGTATTTT. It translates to CASSPGLAGGQDTQYF. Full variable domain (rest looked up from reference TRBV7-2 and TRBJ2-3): GAGVSQSPSNKVTEKGKDVELRCDPISGHTALYWYRQSLGQGLEFLIYFQGNSAPDKSGLPSDRFSAERTGGSVSTLTIQRTQQEDSAVYLCASSPGLAGGQDTQYFGPGTRLTVL.

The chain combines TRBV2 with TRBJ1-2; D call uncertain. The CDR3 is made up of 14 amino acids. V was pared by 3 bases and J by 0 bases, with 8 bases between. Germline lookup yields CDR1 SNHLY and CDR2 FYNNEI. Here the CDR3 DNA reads TGTGCCAGCAGTGATTTCCAGCCTAACTATGGCTACACCTTC. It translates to CASSDFQPNYGYTF.

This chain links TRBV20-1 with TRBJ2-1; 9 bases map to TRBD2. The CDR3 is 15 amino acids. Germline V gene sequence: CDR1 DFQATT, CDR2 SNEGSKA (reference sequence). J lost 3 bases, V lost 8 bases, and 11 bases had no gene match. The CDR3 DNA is TGCAGTCCTGTCCCGCGGGAGGGACTCTACAATGAGCAGTTCTTC. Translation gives CSPVPREGLYNEQFF.

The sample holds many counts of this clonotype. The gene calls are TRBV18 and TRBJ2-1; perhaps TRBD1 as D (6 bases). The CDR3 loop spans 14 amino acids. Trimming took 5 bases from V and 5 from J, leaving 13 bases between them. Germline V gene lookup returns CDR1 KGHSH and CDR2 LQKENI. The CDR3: CASSAGTRDNEQFF. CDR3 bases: TGTGCCAGCTCAGCCGGGACACGGGACAATGAGCAGTTCTTC.

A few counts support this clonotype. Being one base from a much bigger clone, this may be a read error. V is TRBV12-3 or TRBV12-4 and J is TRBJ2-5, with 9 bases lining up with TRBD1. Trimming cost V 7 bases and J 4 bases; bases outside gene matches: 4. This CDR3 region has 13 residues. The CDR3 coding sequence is TGTGCCAGCACCCTGACAGGGGGAGAGACCCAGTACTTC. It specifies CASTLTGGETQYF.

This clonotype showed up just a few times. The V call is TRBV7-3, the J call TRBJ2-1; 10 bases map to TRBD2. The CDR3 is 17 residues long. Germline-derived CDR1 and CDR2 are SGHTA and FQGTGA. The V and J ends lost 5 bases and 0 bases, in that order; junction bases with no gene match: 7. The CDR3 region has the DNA TGTGCCAGCAGCCCTTGGGCTAGCGGGAGCTCCTACAATGAGCAGTTCTTC. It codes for CASSPWASGSSYNEQFF.

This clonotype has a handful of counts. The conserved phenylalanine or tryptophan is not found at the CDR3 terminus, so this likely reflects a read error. CDR3 DNA: TGTGCCAGCAGCCCACGGACTAGCGTGAACAATGAGCAGTTCCTC. As protein: CASSPRTSVNNEQFL. The chain employs TRBV11-2 and TRBJ2-1; TRBD2 matches at 9 bases. J lost 5 bases, V lost 5 bases, and 7 bases had no gene match. This CDR3 spans 15 amino acids. Germline CDR1 and CDR2: SGHAT and FQNNGV.

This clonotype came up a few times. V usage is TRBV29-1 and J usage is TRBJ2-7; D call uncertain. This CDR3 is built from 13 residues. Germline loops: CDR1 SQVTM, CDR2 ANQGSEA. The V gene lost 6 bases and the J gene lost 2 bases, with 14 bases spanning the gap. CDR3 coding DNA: TGCAGCGTCCTCTACCTGGATGCCTACGAGCAGTACTTC. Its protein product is CSVLYLDAYEQYF.

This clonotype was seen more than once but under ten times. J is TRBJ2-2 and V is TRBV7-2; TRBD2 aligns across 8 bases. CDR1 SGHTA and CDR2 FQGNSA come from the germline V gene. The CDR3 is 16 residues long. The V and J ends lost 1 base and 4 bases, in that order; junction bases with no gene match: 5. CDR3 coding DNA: TGTGCCAGCAGCTTAGTGGGGCTAGCGGGCACCGGGGAGCTGTTTTTT. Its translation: CASSLVGLAGTGELFF.

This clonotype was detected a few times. The CDR3 DNA sequence: TGCAGTGCTAGCATGCTACGAGGTCGATATGGCTACACCTTC. It codes for CSASMLRGRYGYTF. The rearrangement uses TRBV20-1 and TRBJ1-2, with no clear D. Germline CDR1 and CDR2: DFQATT and SNEGSKA (reference sequence). Trimming left V 3 bases short and J 5 bases short, with 16 bases between. The CDR3 is 14 residues long.

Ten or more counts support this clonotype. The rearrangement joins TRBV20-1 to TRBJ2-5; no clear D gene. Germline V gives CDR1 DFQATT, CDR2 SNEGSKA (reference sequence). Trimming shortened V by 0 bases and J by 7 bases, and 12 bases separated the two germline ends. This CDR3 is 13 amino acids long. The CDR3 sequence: CSAREGSSWTQYF. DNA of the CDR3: TGCAGTGCTAGAGAAGGTAGTAGTTGGACCCAGTACTTC.

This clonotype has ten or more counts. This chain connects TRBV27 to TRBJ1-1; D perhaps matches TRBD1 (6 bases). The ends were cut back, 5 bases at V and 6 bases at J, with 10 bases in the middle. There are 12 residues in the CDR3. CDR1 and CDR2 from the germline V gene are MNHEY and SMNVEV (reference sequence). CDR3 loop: CASSRQGSEAFF. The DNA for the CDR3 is TGTGCCAGCAGTCGCCAGGGGTCTGAAGCTTTCTTT.

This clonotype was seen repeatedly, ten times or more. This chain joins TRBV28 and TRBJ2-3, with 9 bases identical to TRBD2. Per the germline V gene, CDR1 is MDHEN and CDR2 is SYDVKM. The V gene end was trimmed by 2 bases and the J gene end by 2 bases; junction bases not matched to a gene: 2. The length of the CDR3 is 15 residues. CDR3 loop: CASSLAGGTTDTQYF. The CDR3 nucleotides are TGTGCCAGCAGTTTAGCGGGGGGGACCACAGATACGCAGTATTTT.

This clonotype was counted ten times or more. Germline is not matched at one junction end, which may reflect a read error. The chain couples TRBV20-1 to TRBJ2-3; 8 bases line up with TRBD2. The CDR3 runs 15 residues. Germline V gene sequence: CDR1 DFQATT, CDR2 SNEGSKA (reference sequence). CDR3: CSARNPSGSKDTQYF. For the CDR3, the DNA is TGCAGTGCTAGGAACCCCAGCGGGAGCAAAGATACGCAGTATTTT.